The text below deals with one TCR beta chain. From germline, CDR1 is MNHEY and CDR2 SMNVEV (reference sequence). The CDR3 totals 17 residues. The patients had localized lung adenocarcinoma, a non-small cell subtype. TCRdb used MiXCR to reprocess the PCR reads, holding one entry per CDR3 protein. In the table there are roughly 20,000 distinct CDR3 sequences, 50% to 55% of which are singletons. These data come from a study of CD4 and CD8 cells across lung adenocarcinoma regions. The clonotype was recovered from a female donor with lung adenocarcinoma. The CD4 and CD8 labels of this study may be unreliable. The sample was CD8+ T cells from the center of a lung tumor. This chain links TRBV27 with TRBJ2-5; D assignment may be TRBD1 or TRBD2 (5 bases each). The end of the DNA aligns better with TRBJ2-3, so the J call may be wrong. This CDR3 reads CASSPGIGAGGQETQYF. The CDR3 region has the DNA TGTGCCAGCAGTCCGGGAATAGGGGCCGGTGGCCAAGAGACCCAGTATTTT.